The clone carrying this TCR beta chain was seen a handful of times. The CDR3 length is 17 residues. With 3 bases removed from V and 4 bases from J, the gap between germline ends came to 20 bases. Germline CDR1 SEHNR, CDR2 FQNEAQ (reference sequence). The data are from a study of cytomegalovirus exposure and HLA in healthy donors. PCR amplification relied on 60 Vbeta primers (plus 13 Jbeta primers). The assay was immunoSEQ multiplex PCR, and TCRdb's table has in-frame clones only and misses some. The table shows about 150,000 clones, with about 82% occurring only once. This receptor was obtained from a woman in her forties or fifties in good health and CMV-seropositive. What was sequenced was PBMCs. The chain employs TRBV7-9 and TRBJ2-3, with D maybe TRBD1 (5 bases). CDR3 region: CASSFTDRGPQADTQYF. The CDR3 region has the DNA TGTGCCAGCAGCTTTACCGACAGAGGCCCCCAGGCAGATACGCAGTATTTT.